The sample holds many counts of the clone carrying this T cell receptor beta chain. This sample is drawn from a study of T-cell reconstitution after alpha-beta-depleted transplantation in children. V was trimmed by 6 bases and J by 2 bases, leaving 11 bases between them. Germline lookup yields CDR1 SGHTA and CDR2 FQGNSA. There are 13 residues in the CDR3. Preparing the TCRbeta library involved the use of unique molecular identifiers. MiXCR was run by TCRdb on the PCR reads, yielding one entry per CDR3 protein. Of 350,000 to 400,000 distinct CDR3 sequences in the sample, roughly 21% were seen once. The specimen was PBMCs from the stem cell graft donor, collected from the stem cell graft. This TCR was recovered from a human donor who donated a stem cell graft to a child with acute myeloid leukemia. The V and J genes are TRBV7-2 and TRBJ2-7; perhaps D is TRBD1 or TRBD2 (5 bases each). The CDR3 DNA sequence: TGTGCCAGCAGTCCAGAGGGGACCTACGAGCAGTACTTC. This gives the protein CASSPEGTYEQYF.